This is a list of T cell receptor beta chains from one sample in a study of long-term antiretroviral therapy in people with HIV. TCRdb's copy holds only in-frame clones and misses some; the assay was immunoSEQ multiplex PCR. The sample holds 20,000 to 25,000 clones, about 86% seen once. The sample in question was unsorted PBMCs, obtained 3 years after starting antiretroviral therapy. The receptors come from a man aged 18 to 35 with HIV. The CDR3 runs from the conserved cysteine through the conserved F or W. Each record gives: J gene, D gene, V gene, clone size, CDR3 DNA, CDR3 protein. The D gene is left open where the match is weak. Only some rows state a clone size, as once, few, many or a class for expanded clones.

>TRBJ1-4|TRBD1|TRBV5-8|NA
TGTGCCAGCAGCGCCGACAGGGAACAGGGTGAAAAACTGTTTTTT
CASSADREQGEKLFF
>TRBJ1-2|NA|TRBV7-2|NA
TGTGCCAGCAGCTTAGCGCCCTATCCCCTCCCGACAGATGGCTACACCTTC
CASSLAPYPLPTDGYTF
>TRBJ2-2|NA|TRBV16|few
TGTGCCAGCAGCCAACTAGGGGAGCTGTTTTTT
CASSQLGELFF
>TRBJ2-1|NA|TRBV30|NA
TGTGCCTGGAGTGTGGGGGAGGACAATGAGCAGTTCTTC
CAWSVGEDNEQFF
>TRBJ2-3|TRBD2|TRBV7-3|NA
TGTGCCACCCGGCCTAGCGGGGGCACAGATACGCAGTATTTT
CATRPSGGTDTQYF
>TRBJ1-2|NA|TRBV23-1|once
TGCGCCAGCAGTCAATTTTGGAACTATGGCTACACCTTC
CASSQFWNYGYTF
>TRBJ2-7|TRBD2|TRBV7-7|NA
TGTGCTAGCAGCTACCAGCGGGGGTACGAGCAGTACTTC
CASSYQRGYEQYF
>TRBJ2-7|TRBD1|TRBV5-6|NA
TGTGCCAGCAGACATTTACGCCCGGGACAGTTCTCCTACGAGCAGTACTTC
CASRHLRPGQFSYEQYF
>TRBJ2-3|NA|TRBV7-8|NA
TGTGCCAGCAGCTTGGAGCAAACTACAGATACGCAGTATTTT
CASSLEQTTDTQYF
>TRBJ2-2|NA|TRBV5-1|once
TGCGCCAGCAATCGGGCAGCCGCGAACACCGGGGAGCTGTTTTTT
CASNRAAANTGELFF
>TRBJ2-1|TRBD2|TRBV28|NA
TGTGCCAGCAGTCTCGGGGGGGCCTTCTACAATGAGCAGTTCTTC
CASSLGGAFYNEQFF
>TRBJ2-7|NA|TRBV19|NA
TGTGCCAGTAGCGTGGAGGGGGCCTACGAGCAGTACTTC
CASSVEGAYEQYF
>TRBJ2-1|NA|TRBV4-1|once
TGCGCCAGCAGCCAAGGCTTAGTGGGTGAGCAGTTCTTC
CASSQGLVGEQFF
>TRBJ2-1|NA|TRBV10-2|NA
TGCGCCAGCAGCCTCAGGCTTAACTATGAGCAGTTCTTC
CASSLRLNYEQFF
>TRBJ2-1|NA|TRBV7-2|NA
TGTGCCAGCAGCTTAGAACGGGCACACCCGGAGTTCTTC
CASSLERAHPEFF
>TRBJ2-3|NA|TRBV5-1|NA
TGCGCCAGCACAAGAGGGACGTCTAGAATCACAGATACGCAGTATTTT
CASTRGTSRITDTQYF
>TRBJ1-4|NA|TRBV5-1|NA
TGCGCCAGCAGCCTCGGGACCGGAGAAAAACTGTTTTTT
CASSLGTGEKLFF
>TRBJ1-3|NA|TRBV29-1|NA
TGCAGCGTCATTGTTGGGCCTGGAAACACCATATATTTT
CSVIVGPGNTIYF
>TRBJ1-6|NA|TRBV7-9|few
TGTGCCAGCAGCCCGAAGTGGGGGGCCCTTGATAATTCACCCCTCCACTTT
CASSPKWGALDNSPLHF
>TRBJ2-5|TRBD2|TRBV4-1|NA
TGCGCCAGCAGCCGCGGCGCGGCGCTCGGACTAGTCGATAGAGAACAAGAGACCCAGTACTTC
CASSRGAALGLVDREQETQYF
>TRBJ1-5|NA|TRBV5-1|once
TGCGCCAGCAGCTTGGAGGGTTTGCGGGGGGGACGCAATCAGCCCCAGCATTTT
CASSLEGLRGGRNQPQHF
>TRBJ2-3|NA|TRBV7-3|NA
TGTGCCAGCAGCGAGGAGAGAACAGGCACGCAGTATTTT
CASSEERTGTQYF
>TRBJ1-2|NA|TRBV6-1|NA
TGTGCCAGCACCCCGACGAGGGAGGTTGGCTACACCTTC
CASTPTREVGYTF
>TRBJ1-2|NA|TRBV6-1|NA
TGTGCCAGCAGTGAAGTTCAACGGACATCGTTTGATGGCTACACCTTC
CASSEVQRTSFDGYTF
>TRBJ1-5|NA|TRBV5-1|NA
TGCGCCAGCAGCCCCGGGACGGACTATAGCAATCAGCCCCAGCATTTT
CASSPGTDYSNQPQHF